This TCR beta chain came from a study of T cell repertoires in cytomegalovirus infection. Study at large: Recently identified HLA-C-restricted CMV epitopes were used, and well-studied HLA-B-restricted CMV epitopes were used as well. Matching HLA type, along with CMV infection, was indicated by public TCR beta signatures. Study-wide results and caveats: Based on cumulative public TCR beta family frequency, carriers of CMV plus the relevant HLA were identified.

The CDR3 is made up of 15 amino acids. Per the germline V gene, CDR1 is ENHRY and CDR2 is SYGVKD. V lost 5 bases and J 3 bases, leaving 17 bases between the germline ends. TCRdb redid the calling of the reads with MiXCR, one entry per CDR3 protein. The sample records hundreds of thousands of distinct CDR3 sequences, around 35% being singletons. A word on this clonotype: No antigen is known for it.

This TCR was sampled from a human donor in good health (CMV status not recorded). Some clones in this sample may be carry-over from other donors' samples. The V gene is TRBV10-3, the J gene TRBJ2-7, with D possibly matching TRBD2 (6 bases). The sample here was cultured PBMCs, taken from culture after CMV antigen stimulation. The CDR3 region is CAISPSTGTRYEQYF. For the CDR3, the DNA is TGTGCCATCAGTCCTAGTACCGGGACTCGCTACGAGCAGTACTTC.